The TCR beta chain described here comes from a study of spatial heterogeneity in lung cancer. Study information: A unique TCR and UMI combination showed up more than ten times in raw reads, on average.

This clonotype has a count of ten or more. Its antigen is unidentified. Each molecule of TCR cDNA was tagged with one unique molecular identifier. From the 5' RACE reads, TCRdb called clonotypes with MiXCR, one entry per CDR3 protein. Of 28,000 or so distinct CDR3 sequences in the sample, 8.4% were seen once. Time point meaning: sample taken at primary tumor resection. The study sequenced unsorted whole RNA from tumor, nontumor lung or frozen PBMC. CDR3 size: 15 residues. Germline trimming cut 6 bases from V and 6 bases from J; bases unmatched to any gene: 4. Looked up from germline, CDR1 is SGHAT and CDR2 is FQNNGV. Points from the study as a whole: Ubiquitous expanded tumor TCRs were observed in blood more at resection than follow-up.

This sequence joins TRBV11-2 and TRBJ2-2; 13 nucleotides agree with TRBD2. The receptor was derived from a female donor with early-stage non-small cell lung cancer. The sample was PBMCs, taken at surgery. The CDR3 DNA follows: TGTGCCAGCAGTCGTACTAGCGGGAGGGCCGGGGAGCTGTTTTTT. This codes for CASSRTSGRAGELFF.